This T cell receptor beta chain was identified in a study of T cells after yellow fever vaccination (dated by TCRdb to about 2019). Some background on the complete study: The SMART-Seq v4 Ultra Low Input RNA kit was used to prepare libraries from fractions with low cell numbers. Bulk TCR alpha and beta repertoires were sequenced longitudinally to track T-cell clones before and after primary and booster YFV17D yellow fever vaccination. The cohort comprised two healthy male donors, one aged 18 to 30 and one aged 30 to 39 years. Bulk PBMC replicates and cell subsets were isolated from blood drawn at multiple timepoints before and after both primary and secondary immunization.

This clonotype was counted at least ten times. No antigen is known for it. Per-base qualities were not stored, and no clone one base away is much larger. Results the study describes overall, beyond this receptor: After the booster, most of the clones that had expanded following primary vaccination were detected again (just under 97% of CD4 and 85% to 90% of CD8), which suggests that memory was broadly maintained. A small fraction of clonotypes appeared in both the CD4 and CD8 compartments, likely as a result of convergent recombination. Compared with the primary T-cell response, the secondary T-cell response was faster but weaker, reaching its peak on day 5 rather than on day 15. Computational filtering was needed because FACS-sorted repertoires could contain abundant contaminating clonotypes from the bulk population. Because the study included only a couple of donors, the extent to which the findings can be generalized is limited.

The intended sense of this specimen's treatment or condition label: live attenuated yellow fever vaccine strain. At each blood-draw timepoint, two biological replicates of bulk PBMCs were collected. A standard Ficoll-Paque protocol was used to isolate PBMCs from peripheral blood. RNA was extracted with TriZol from bulk PBMCs, CD4 and CD8 fractions, and dextramer-positive and dextramer-negative fractions. TCR cDNA was synthesized by 5'RACE template switching, which introduced a universal primer site and unique molecular identifiers. cDNA synthesis was primed from both the TCR alpha and TCR beta constant segments. Library amplification used two PCR steps, and the second PCR step added sample barcodes and sequencing adapters. Sequencing of the libraries was done on either Illumina HiSeq 2500 (2x100 bp) or NovaSeq (2x150 bp). Per the authors' processing: MIGEC handled demultiplexing of reads and collapsing into UMI consensus sequences, while MiXCR performed V(D)J alignment. Using edgeR on replicate PBMC samples, clonotypes were called vaccine-responding if FDR was below 0.01 and the log2 fold change was above 5 up to day 15. Each bulk clonotype was labeled CD4 or CD8 based on which sequenced repertoire, CD4 or CD8, contained the clonotype at higher abundance. TCRdb took the public reads, trimmed them with fastp at Q25, ran MiXCR for clone calling and kept in-frame beta chains. CDR3 protein sequences are deduplicated, and each keeps its most common genes and DNA. The V and J calls and clone size come from TCRdb's table, not from the authors' own analysis. The sample has just under 600,000 distinct CDR3 sequences on record, approximately 15% of them singletons. Together, the top ten hold around an eighth of the sample.

The CDR3 numbers 15 residues from cysteine through phenylalanine. The retained sequence is limited to the CDR3, 45 bases, with the frame set at the first base. The junction shows trimming of 4 bases on V and 1 base on J, plus 8 bases between the germline ends. Based on the germline V gene, the CDR1 and CDR2 sequences are SGHTA and FQGNSA. This sequence uses TRBV7-2 and TRBJ2-6; TRBD2 could be the D gene, as 5 bases match. The receptor was isolated from a man younger than 40 who received the YFV17D yellow fever vaccine. The specimen was PBMCs, collected on the day of the yellow fever booster vaccination. The DNA sequence reads TGTGCCAGCAGCTCCGGAGGTTCTGGGGCCAACGTCCTGACTTTC. Translated, it gives CASSSGGSGANVLTF.